The 2 T cell receptor beta chains below all came from one sample that was sequenced in a study of OX40 agonist ivuxolimab in advanced cancers. Generated by immunoSEQ multiplex PCR, the TCRdb table keeps only in-frame clones and is missing some. The sample includes tens of thousands of clones, nearly 90% of them seen just once. The specimen comprised CD4+ or CD8+ T cells sorted from blood, sampled in a trial of the OX40 agonist ivuxolimab. The receptor set was obtained from an adult with an advanced solid tumor such as melanoma, head and neck, liver or kidney cancer.

J is TRBJ2-4 and V is TRBV18; 9 positions agree with TRBD1. Per the germline V gene, CDR1 is KGHSH and CDR2 is LQKENI. J lost 1 base, V lost 6 bases, and 4 bases had no gene match. The CDR3 consists of 15 residues. The CDR3 nucleotides read TGTGCCAGCTCTCGGGACAGGGCGGCCAAAAACATTCAGTACTTC. Translating it yields CASSRDRAAKNIQYF.

On this clone itself: Other DNA sequences from this sample encode an identical CDR3 as well. V and J are TRBV11-2 and TRBJ1-6, with a weak D call TRBD1 (5 bases). The CDR3 contains 16 residues. The germline gives CDR1 SGHAT, CDR2 FQNNGV. V was pared by 5 bases and J by 13 bases, with 24 bases between. Here the CDR3 DNA reads TGTGCCAGCAGCCCAGCGACGGCGGGGGTGAACTCGCCCCTCCACTTT. It yields the protein CASSPATAGVNSPLHF.